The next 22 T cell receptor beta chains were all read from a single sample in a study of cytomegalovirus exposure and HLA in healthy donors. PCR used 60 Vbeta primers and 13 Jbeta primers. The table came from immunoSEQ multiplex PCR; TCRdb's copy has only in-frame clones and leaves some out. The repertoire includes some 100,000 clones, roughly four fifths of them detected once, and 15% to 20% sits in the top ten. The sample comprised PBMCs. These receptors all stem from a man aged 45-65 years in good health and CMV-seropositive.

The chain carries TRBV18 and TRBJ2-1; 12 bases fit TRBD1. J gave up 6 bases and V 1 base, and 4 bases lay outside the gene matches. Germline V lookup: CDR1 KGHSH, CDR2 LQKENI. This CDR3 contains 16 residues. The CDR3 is CASSPQGTGGINEQFF. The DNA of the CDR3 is TGTGCCAGCTCACCACAGGGGACAGGGGGCATCAATGAGCAGTTCTTC. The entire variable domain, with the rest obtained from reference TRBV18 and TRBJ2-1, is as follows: NAGVMQNPRHLVRRRGQEARLRCSPMKGHSHVYWYRQLPEEGLKFMVYLQKENIIDESGMPKERFSAEFPKEGPSILRIQQVVRGDSAAYFCASSPQGTGGINEQFFGPGTRLTVL.

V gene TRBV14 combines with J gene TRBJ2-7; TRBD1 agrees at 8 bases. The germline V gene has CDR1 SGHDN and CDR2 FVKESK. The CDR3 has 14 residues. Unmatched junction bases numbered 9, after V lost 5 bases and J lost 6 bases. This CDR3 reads CASSSDREISEQYF. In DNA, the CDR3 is TGTGCCAGCAGCTCGGACAGGGAAATCTCCGAGCAGTACTTC.

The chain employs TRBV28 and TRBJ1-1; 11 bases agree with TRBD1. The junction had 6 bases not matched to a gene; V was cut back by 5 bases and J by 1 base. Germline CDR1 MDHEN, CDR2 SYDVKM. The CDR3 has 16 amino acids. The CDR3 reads CASSPRDRGSNTEAFF. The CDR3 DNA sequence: TGTGCCAGCAGTCCTAGGGACAGGGGGTCGAACACTGAAGCTTTCTTT.

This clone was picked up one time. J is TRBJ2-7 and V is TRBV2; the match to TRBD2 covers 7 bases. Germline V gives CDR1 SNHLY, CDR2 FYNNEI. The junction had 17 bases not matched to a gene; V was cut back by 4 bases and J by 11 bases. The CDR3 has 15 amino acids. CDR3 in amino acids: CASSAGLGQITVEYF. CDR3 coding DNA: TGTGCCAGCAGTGCCGGACTAGGTCAAATAACGGTGGAGTACTTC. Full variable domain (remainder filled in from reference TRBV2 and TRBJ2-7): EPEVTQTPSHQVTQMGQEVILRCVPISNHLYFYWYRQILGQKVEFLVSFYNNEISEKSEIFDDQFSVERPDGSNFTLKIRSTKLEDSAMYFCASSAGLGQITVEYFGPGTRLTVT.

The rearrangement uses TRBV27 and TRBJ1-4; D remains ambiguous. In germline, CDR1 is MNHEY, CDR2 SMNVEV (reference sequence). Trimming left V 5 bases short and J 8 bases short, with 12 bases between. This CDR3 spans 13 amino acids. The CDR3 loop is CASSRGGEEKLFF. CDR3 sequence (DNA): TGTGCCAGCAGTAGAGGTGGGGAGGAAAAACTGTTTTTT.

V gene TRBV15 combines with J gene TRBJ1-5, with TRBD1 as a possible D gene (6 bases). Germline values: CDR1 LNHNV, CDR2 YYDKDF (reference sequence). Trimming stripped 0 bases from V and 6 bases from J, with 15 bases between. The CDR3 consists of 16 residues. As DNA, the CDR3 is TGTGCCACCAGCAGAGATGGTGAAGGGGGAGTTCAGCCCCAGCATTTT. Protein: CATSRDGEGGVQPQHF.

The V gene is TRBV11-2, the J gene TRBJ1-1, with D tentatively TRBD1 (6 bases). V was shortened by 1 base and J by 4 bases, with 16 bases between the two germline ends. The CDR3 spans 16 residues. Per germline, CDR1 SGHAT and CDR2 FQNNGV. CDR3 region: CASSLGGSIRGTEAFF. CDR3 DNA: TGTGCCAGCAGCTTAGGGGGATCGATCAGGGGCACTGAAGCTTTCTTT.

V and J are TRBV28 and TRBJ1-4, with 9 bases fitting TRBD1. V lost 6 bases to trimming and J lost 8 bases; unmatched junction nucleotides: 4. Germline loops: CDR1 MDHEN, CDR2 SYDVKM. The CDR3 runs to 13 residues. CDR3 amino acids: CASSWDREEKLFF. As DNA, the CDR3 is TGTGCCAGCAGCTGGGACAGGGAGGAAAAACTGTTTTTT.

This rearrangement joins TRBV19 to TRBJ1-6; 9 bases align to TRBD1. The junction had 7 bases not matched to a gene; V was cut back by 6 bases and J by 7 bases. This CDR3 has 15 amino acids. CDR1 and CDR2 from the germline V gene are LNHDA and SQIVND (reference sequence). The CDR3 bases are TGTGCCAGTAGACGTCCAGGACAGGGGAATTCACCCCTCCACTTT. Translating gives CASRRPGQGNSPLHF.

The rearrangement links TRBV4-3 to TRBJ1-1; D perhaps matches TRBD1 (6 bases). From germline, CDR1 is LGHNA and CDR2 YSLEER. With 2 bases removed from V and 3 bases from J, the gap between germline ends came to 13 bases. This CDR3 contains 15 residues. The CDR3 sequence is CASSQIGQGHTEAFF. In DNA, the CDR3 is TGCGCCAGCAGCCAAATCGGTCAGGGGCACACTGAAGCTTTCTTT.

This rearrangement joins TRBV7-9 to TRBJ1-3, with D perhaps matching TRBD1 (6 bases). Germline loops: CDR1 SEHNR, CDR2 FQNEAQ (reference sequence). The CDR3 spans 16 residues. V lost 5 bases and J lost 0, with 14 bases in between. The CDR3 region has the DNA TGTGCCAGCAGCGCCGGGGACAATATCTCTGGAAACACCATATATTTT. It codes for CASSAGDNISGNTIYF.

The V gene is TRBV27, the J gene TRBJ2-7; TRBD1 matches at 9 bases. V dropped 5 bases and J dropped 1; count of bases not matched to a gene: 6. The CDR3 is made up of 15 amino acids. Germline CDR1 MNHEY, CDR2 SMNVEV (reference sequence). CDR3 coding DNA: TGTGCCAGCAGTGATATAGGACAGGGGTCCTACGAGCAGTACTTC. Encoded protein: CASSDIGQGSYEQYF.

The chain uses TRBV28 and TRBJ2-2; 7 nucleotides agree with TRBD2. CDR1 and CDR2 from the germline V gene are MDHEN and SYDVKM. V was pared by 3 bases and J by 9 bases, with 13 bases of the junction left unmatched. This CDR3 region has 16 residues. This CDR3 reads CASSFNRGGSPRELFF. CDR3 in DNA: TGTGCCAGCAGTTTCAACCGCGGCGGGAGTCCCCGGGAGCTGTTTTTT.

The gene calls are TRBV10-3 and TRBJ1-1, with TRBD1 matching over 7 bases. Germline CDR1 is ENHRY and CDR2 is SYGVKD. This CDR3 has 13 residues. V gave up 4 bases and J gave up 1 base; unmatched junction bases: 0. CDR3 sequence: CAISGTGNTEAFF. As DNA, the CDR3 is TGTGCCATCAGTGGGACAGGGAACACTGAAGCTTTCTTT.

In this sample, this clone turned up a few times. The CDR3 is CASNSGQVTNTIYF. The CDR3 bases are TGTGCCAGCAATTCGGGACAGGTGACAAACACCATATATTTT. This chain connects TRBV28 to TRBJ1-3; 8 bases match TRBD1. CDR1 is MDHEN, CDR2 SYDVKM, per germline. After removal of 7 bases from V and 6 bases from J, the junction contained 8 bases not matched to a gene. This CDR3 has 14 residues.

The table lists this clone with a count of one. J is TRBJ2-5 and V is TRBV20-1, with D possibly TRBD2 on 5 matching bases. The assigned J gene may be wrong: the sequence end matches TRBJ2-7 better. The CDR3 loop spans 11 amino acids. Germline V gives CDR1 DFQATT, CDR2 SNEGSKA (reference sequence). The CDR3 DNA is TGCAGTGCTACAGCGGATTACGAGCAGTACTTC. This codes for CSATADYEQYF.

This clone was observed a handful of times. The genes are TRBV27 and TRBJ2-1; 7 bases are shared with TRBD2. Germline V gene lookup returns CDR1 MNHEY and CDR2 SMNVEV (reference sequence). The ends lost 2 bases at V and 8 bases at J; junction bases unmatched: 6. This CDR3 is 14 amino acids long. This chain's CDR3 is CASSLLAGRDEQFF. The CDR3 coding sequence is TGTGCCAGCAGTTTACTGGCAGGGAGGGATGAGCAGTTCTTC.

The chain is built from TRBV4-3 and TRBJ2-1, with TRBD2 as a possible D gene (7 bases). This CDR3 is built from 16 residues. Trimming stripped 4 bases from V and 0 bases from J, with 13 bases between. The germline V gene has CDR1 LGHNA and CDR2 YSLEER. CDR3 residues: CASSLRGAASYNEQFF. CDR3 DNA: TGCGCCAGCAGCCTCCGGGGGGCTGCCTCCTACAATGAGCAGTTCTTC.

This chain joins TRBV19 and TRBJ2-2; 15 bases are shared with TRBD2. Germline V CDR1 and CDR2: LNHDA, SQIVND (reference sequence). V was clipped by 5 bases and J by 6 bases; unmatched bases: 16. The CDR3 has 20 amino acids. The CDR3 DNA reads TGTGCCAGTAGTCCAAGGACTAGCGGGAGGGCCCAGCACGGCGCCGGGGAGCTGTTTTTT. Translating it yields CASSPRTSGRAQHGAGELFF. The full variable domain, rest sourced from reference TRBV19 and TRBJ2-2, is DGGITQSPKYLFRKEGQNVTLSCEQNLNHDAMYWYRQDPGQGLRLIYYSQIVNDFQKGDIAEGYSVSREKKESFPLTVTSAQKNPTAFYLCASSPRTSGRAQHGAGELFFGEGSRLTVL.

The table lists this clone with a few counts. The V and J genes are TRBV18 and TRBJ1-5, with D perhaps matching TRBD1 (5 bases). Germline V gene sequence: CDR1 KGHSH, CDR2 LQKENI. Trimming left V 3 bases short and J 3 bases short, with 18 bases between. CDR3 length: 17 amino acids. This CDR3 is CASSPFQAGRPNQPQHF. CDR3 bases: TGTGCCAGCTCACCGTTTCAGGCAGGGAGGCCCAATCAGCCCCAGCATTTT.

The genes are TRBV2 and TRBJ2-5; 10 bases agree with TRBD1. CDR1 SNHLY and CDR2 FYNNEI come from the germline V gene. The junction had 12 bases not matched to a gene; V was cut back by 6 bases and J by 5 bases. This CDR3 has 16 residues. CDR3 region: CASSLPRDRGEETQYF. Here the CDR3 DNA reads TGTGCCAGCAGCCTCCCCCGGGACAGGGGTGAGGAGACCCAGTACTTC. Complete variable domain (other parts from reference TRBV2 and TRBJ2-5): EPEVTQTPSHQVTQMGQEVILRCVPISNHLYFYWYRQILGQKVEFLVSFYNNEISEKSEIFDDQFSVERPDGSNFTLKIRSTKLEDSAMYFCASSLPRDRGEETQYFGPGTRLLVL.

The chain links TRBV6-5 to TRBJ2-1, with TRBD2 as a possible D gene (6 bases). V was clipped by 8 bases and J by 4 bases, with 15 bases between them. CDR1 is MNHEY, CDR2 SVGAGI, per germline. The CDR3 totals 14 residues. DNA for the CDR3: TGTGCCAGCCGACTAGTACTCGGGTACAATGAGCAGTTCTTC. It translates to CASRLVLGYNEQFF.